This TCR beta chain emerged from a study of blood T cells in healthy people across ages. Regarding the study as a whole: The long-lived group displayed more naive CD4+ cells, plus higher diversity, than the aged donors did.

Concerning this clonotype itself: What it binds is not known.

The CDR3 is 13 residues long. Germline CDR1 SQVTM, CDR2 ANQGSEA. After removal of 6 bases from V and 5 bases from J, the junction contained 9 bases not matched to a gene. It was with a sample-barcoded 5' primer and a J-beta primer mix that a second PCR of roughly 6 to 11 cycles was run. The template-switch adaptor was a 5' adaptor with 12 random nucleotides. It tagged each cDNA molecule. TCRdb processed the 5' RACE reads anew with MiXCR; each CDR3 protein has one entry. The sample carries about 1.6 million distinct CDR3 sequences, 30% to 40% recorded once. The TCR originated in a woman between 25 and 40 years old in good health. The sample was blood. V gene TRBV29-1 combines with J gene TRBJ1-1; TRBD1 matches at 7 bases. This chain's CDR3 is CSVILQQGTEAFF. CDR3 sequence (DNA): TGCAGCGTAATCCTCCAACAGGGGACTGAAGCTTTCTTT.